Each of the 31 T cell receptor beta chains below was sequenced from the same sample in a study of T cells after yellow fever vaccination. TCRdb ran MiXCR on the 5' RACE reads and lists one entry per CDR3 protein. The data show some 300,000 distinct CDR3 sequences, approximately 11% seen once. This material consisted of CD4+ T cells sorted from PBMCs, taken 45 days after the yellow fever booster vaccination. These receptors all stem from a man aged 18 to 30 who received the YFV17D yellow fever vaccine.

V and J are TRBV12-3 or TRBV12-4 and TRBJ2-1; 8 bases align to TRBD1. After removal of 4 bases from V and 3 bases from J, the junction contained 5 bases not matched to a gene. This CDR3 contains 15 residues. The CDR3 DNA reads as TGTGCCAGCAGTTATAGGGACAGGAGCTACAATGAGCAGTTCTTC. Encoded protein: CASSYRDRSYNEQFF.

In this sample, this clonotype turned up many times. V is TRBV6-6 and J is TRBJ2-1; D perhaps matches TRBD2 (6 bases). The CDR3 extends over 15 amino acids. V dropped 2 bases and J dropped 0 bases, with 8 bases sitting between them. Germline values: CDR1 MNHNY, CDR2 SVGAGI (reference sequence). The CDR3 loop reads CASSYGGSSYNEQFF. DNA for the CDR3: TGTGCCAGCAGTTACGGGGGGAGCTCCTACAATGAGCAGTTCTTC.

Only a few counts were recorded for this clonotype. The genes are TRBV27 and TRBJ1-5; possible D gene TRBD1, 6 bases. Germline V CDR1 and CDR2: MNHEY, SMNVEV (reference sequence). The CDR3 length is 16 residues. V was trimmed by 4 bases and J by 2 bases, leaving 15 bases between them. The CDR3 spells CASSSLGAPGNQPQHF. The CDR3 bases are TGTGCCAGCAGTTCCTTGGGGGCCCCGGGCAATCAGCCCCAGCATTTT.

This clonotype showed up many times. The chain is built from TRBV5-1 and TRBJ1-1; D is undetermined. The V gene's germline CDR1 is SGHRS and CDR2 YFSETQ. The CDR3 is 15 amino acids. Trimming took off 5 bases at V and 1 base at J, with 15 bases between the two ends. CDR3 amino acids: CASRPPWGENTEAFF. Here the CDR3 DNA reads TGCGCCAGCAGGCCCCCCTGGGGAGAGAACACTGAAGCTTTCTTT.

The rearrangement links TRBV5-1 to TRBJ2-5; TRBD2 aligns across 8 bases. Trimming at V came to 0 bases and at J to 4 bases, leaving 8 bases not matched to a gene. Germline CDR1 is SGHRS and CDR2 is YFSETQ. This CDR3 is built from 16 residues. The CDR3 reads CASSLAGRGGLETQYF. The CDR3 DNA sequence: TGCGCCAGCAGCTTGGCCGGACGGGGGGGCCTAGAGACCCAGTACTTC.

This chain joins TRBV20-1 and TRBJ1-1; 7 bases align to TRBD1. Germline CDR1 DFQATT, CDR2 SNEGSKA (reference sequence). The CDR3 sequence is 12 residues long. V lost 6 bases to trimming and J lost 6 bases; unmatched junction nucleotides: 7. This CDR3 reads CSATGDPPEAFF. The DNA of the CDR3 is TGCAGTGCCACAGGGGACCCACCTGAAGCTTTCTTT.

The table lists this clonotype with a few counts. V gene TRBV12-5 combines with J gene TRBJ1-5; D is unresolved. CDR3 length: 16 amino acids. Germline lookup yields CDR1 LGHNT and CDR2 FRNRAP. V was clipped by 0 bases and J by 2 bases, with 11 bases between them. The CDR3 loop reads CASGLVRVGGNQPQHF. The DNA of the CDR3 is TGTGCTAGTGGTTTGGTACGGGTAGGCGGCAATCAGCCCCAGCATTTT.

This sequence joins TRBV12-3 or TRBV12-4 and TRBJ2-1; 7 bases are a match to TRBD2. The CDR3 runs to 13 residues. J gave up 12 bases and V 11 bases, and 16 bases lay outside the gene matches. The CDR3 coding sequence is TGTGCCCCAACCGTAGGACTAGGCGGTTGGCAGTTCTTC. It yields the protein CAPTVGLGGWQFF.

The rearrangement uses TRBV6-1 and TRBJ2-7, with D possibly matching TRBD2 (6 bases). V lost 0 bases and J 4 bases, leaving 13 bases between the germline ends. This CDR3 comprises 15 residues. Germline CDR1 reads MNHNS; CDR2 reads SASEGT. The CDR3 DNA reads as TGTGCCAGCAGTGAAGCTACAGCGGGTTCGTACGAGCAGTACTTC. Translation gives CASSEATAGSYEQYF.

The rearrangement links TRBV20-1 to TRBJ1-5; D may be TRBD1 (6 bases). The germline CDR1 and CDR2 sequences are DFQATT and SNEGSKA (reference sequence). CDR3 length: 13 amino acids. The V and J ends lost 2 bases and 6 bases respectively, with 11 bases between them. The CDR3: CSARRGGTQPQHF. CDR3 nucleotides: TGCAGTGCTAGACGTGGGGGCACTCAGCCCCAGCATTTT.

V usage is TRBV6-6 and J usage is TRBJ1-2; D is uncertain. V dropped 0 bases and J dropped 4 bases, with 9 bases sitting between them. The CDR3 spans 14 residues. Germline V gene lookup returns CDR1 MNHNY and CDR2 SVGAGI (reference sequence). CDR3 DNA: TGTGCCAGCAGTTACTCGCCAGTGCGCTATGGCTACACCTTC. Residues: CASSYSPVRYGYTF.

Many counts were recorded for this clonotype. The gene calls are TRBV5-1 and TRBJ2-5, with 7 nucleotides matching TRBD2. Germline trimming cut 4 bases from V and 4 bases from J; bases unmatched to any gene: 7. The germline gives CDR1 SGHRS, CDR2 YFSETQ. This CDR3 comprises 14 residues. The CDR3: CASSPGLVGETQYF. In DNA, the CDR3 is TGCGCCAGCAGCCCCGGACTAGTCGGAGAGACCCAGTACTTC.

This chain links TRBV20-1 with TRBJ2-1; a possible D gene is TRBD2 (5 bases). The CDR3 is 14 residues long. CDR1 DFQATT and CDR2 SNEGSKA come from the germline V gene (reference sequence). The V and J ends lost 4 bases and 2 bases respectively, with 12 bases between them. CDR3 loop: CSATRSGAYNEQFF. CDR3 nucleotide sequence: TGCAGTGCTACCAGGAGCGGCGCCTACAATGAGCAGTTCTTC.

Notes on this clonotype: An end of the junction does not agree with germline; a read error may underlie this. The rearrangement links TRBV7-8 to TRBJ2-3; tentatively, D is TRBD1 or TRBD2 (5 bases each). The CDR3 is 19 residues long. The germline gives CDR1 SGHVS, CDR2 FQNEAQ. CDR3 protein: CASSFPGTPRTVSIDTKYF. The CDR3 DNA reads as TGTGCCAGCAGCTTCCCCGGGACGCCGAGGACTGTTAGCATAGATACGAAGTATTTT.

This sequence joins TRBV27 and TRBJ2-3; the D gene is possibly TRBD1 (6 bases). This CDR3 is built from 15 residues. Trimming took off 5 bases at V and 2 bases at J, with 14 bases between the two ends. Germline values: CDR1 MNHEY, CDR2 SMNVEV (reference sequence). The CDR3 nucleotides are TGTGCCAGCAGTCCCGGACAGACTAACACAGATACGCAGTATTTT. This encodes CASSPGQTNTDTQYF.

The V gene is TRBV5-1, the J gene TRBJ2-1, with TRBD2 identical over 7 bases. Looked up from germline, CDR1 is SGHRS and CDR2 is YFSETQ. The CDR3 extends over 15 amino acids. V lost 0 bases, J lost 2 bases, and 2 bases stayed unmatched. The CDR3 nucleotides read TGCGCCAGCAGCTTGGATAGCGGGCCCTACAATGAGCAGTTCTTC. This translates into CASSLDSGPYNEQFF.

This clonotype appeared a few times. The chain has TRBV5-1 and TRBJ2-1; D is uncertain. The V gene's germline CDR1 is SGHRS and CDR2 YFSETQ. CDR3 length: 15 amino acids. Trimming shortened V by 2 bases and J by 3 bases, and 12 bases separated the two germline ends. CDR3 bases: TGCGCCAGCAGCTTAGCCCCGGGCCGCTACAATGAGCAGTTCTTC. This translates into CASSLAPGRYNEQFF.

This clonotype was seen more than once but under ten times. The J gene is TRBJ2-5, the V gene TRBV10-3; 13 nucleotides line up with TRBD2. The germline CDR1 and CDR2 sequences are ENHRY and SYGVKD. The trim removed 4 bases at V and 5 bases at J, leaving 7 bases unmatched. The CDR3 runs 16 residues. CDR3 sequence: CAISGTSGGATETQYF. CDR3 sequence (DNA): TGTGCCATCAGTGGTACTAGCGGGGGGGCCACGGAGACCCAGTACTTC.

This clonotype was seen ten or more times. The rearrangement links TRBV20-1 to TRBJ1-5; D unresolved. V lost 3 bases to trimming and J lost 11 bases, with 17 bases between them. The CDR3 is 13 residues long. Per germline, CDR1 DFQATT and CDR2 SNEGSKA (reference sequence). Written as DNA, the CDR3 is TGCAGTGCTAGTCAGCCTGTGCAACGATCCCAGCATTTT. Translation gives CSASQPVQRSQHF.

A few counts support this clonotype. The gene calls are TRBV19 and TRBJ1-1, with D maybe TRBD1 (6 bases). Trimming pared 10 bases from V and 6 bases from J, leaving 18 bases between. Germline V gives CDR1 LNHDA, CDR2 SQIVND (reference sequence). The CDR3 spans 13 residues. The CDR3 coding sequence is TGTGCCACCCCTCGGGGGGCTTTCGCTGAAGCTTTCTTT. As protein: CATPRGAFAEAFF.

This clonotype has at least ten counts. The chain couples TRBV5-1 to TRBJ2-7; perhaps TRBD1 as D (5 bases). CDR1 and CDR2 from the germline V gene are SGHRS and YFSETQ. Trimming left V 0 bases short and J 3 bases short, with 13 bases between. There are 15 residues in the CDR3. The CDR3 is CASSLEAGNSYEQYF. The CDR3, as DNA: TGCGCCAGCAGCTTGGAGGCAGGGAATAGCTACGAGCAGTACTTC. Looking up the rest from reference TRBV5-1 and TRBJ2-7 gives the full variable domain: KAGVTQTPRYLIKTRGQQVTLSCSPISGHRSVSWYQQTPGQGLQFLFEYFSETQRNKGNFPGRFSGRQFSNSRSEMNVSTLELGDSALYLCASSLEAGNSYEQYFGPGTRLTVT.

The chain recombines TRBV7-2 with TRBJ2-7; the match to TRBD1 covers 11 bases. The CDR3 covers 15 residues. V shed 5 bases and J 2 bases; nucleotides not matched to a gene: 5. Germline V gene sequence: CDR1 SGHTA, CDR2 FQGNSA. The CDR3 DNA reads as TGTGCCAGCAGCACACAGGGACAGGGGGCCTACGAGCAGTACTTC. Protein: CASSTQGQGAYEQYF.

This clonotype was seen more than once but under ten times. V gene TRBV5-1 combines with J gene TRBJ2-3; a possible D gene is TRBD2 (6 bases). The ends were cut back, 6 bases at V and 3 bases at J, with 17 bases in the middle. Germline assignment: CDR1 SGHRS and CDR2 YFSETQ. The CDR3 is 15 residues long. The chain's CDR3 is CASTNQDGGTDTQYF. The CDR3 DNA reads as TGCGCCAGCACCAATCAGGACGGGGGAACAGATACGCAGTATTTT. The whole variable domain, remainder taken from reference TRBV5-1 and TRBJ2-3, is KAGVTQTPRYLIKTRGQQVTLSCSPISGHRSVSWYQQTPGQGLQFLFEYFSETQRNKGNFPGRFSGRQFSNSRSEMNVSTLELGDSALYLCASTNQDGGTDTQYFGPGTRLTVL.

The chain recombines TRBV5-4 with TRBJ1-1, with D possibly matching TRBD1 (5 bases). V gave up 4 bases and J gave up 1 base, with 17 bases separating them. Germline loops: CDR1 SGHNT, CDR2 YYREEE (reference sequence). The length of the CDR3 is 16 residues. CDR3 nucleotides: TGTGCCAGCAGCCTGGGGGTGGGGCGGAAGAACACTGAAGCTTTCTTT. It codes for CASSLGVGRKNTEAFF.

CDR3 amino acids: CSARGPGLSEYTIYF. In DNA form, the CDR3 reads TGCAGTGCTAGAGGCCCGGGCCTCTCTGAGTACACCATATATTTT. The rearrangement links TRBV20-1 to TRBJ1-3; D uncertain. Germline V lookup: CDR1 DFQATT, CDR2 SNEGSKA (reference sequence). V was clipped by 1 base and J by 8 bases, with 18 bases between them. The CDR3 runs to 15 residues.

This clonotype showed up just a few times. The chain employs TRBV29-1 and TRBJ2-3; 12 bases map to TRBD2. The CDR3 is made up of 13 amino acids. Germline CDR1 SQVTM, CDR2 ANQGSEA. The junction had 6 bases not matched to a gene; V was cut back by 7 bases and J by 7 bases. The CDR3 here is CSARLAGGYTQYF. The CDR3 nucleotides are TGCAGCGCTAGGCTAGCGGGGGGGTATACGCAGTATTTT.

This clonotype was observed a few times. The chain recombines TRBV4-3 with TRBJ2-2; 9 positions match TRBD1. CDR3 size: 15 residues. J lost 5 bases, V lost 3 bases, and 4 bases had no gene match. The germline CDR1 and CDR2 sequences are LGHNA and YSLEER. CDR3 region: CASSQRGQGTGELFF. DNA for the CDR3: TGCGCCAGCAGCCAGAGGGGACAGGGTACCGGGGAGCTGTTTTTT.

This clonotype was detected a few times. The rearrangement uses TRBV4-3 and TRBJ1-1, with D tentatively TRBD1 (5 bases). Germline lookup yields CDR1 LGHNA and CDR2 YSLEER. This CDR3 has 13 residues. V dropped 1 base and J dropped 6 bases, with 9 bases sitting between them. The DNA for the CDR3 is TGCGCCAGCAGCCAAGTCGGGGCTTCTGAAGCTTTCTTT. It is translated as CASSQVGASEAFF.

The gene calls are TRBV9 and TRBJ1-2; D gene ambiguous. This CDR3 contains 13 residues. The V gene's germline CDR1 is SGDLS and CDR2 YYNGEE. Between the trimmed V and J ends, which lost 0 bases and 7 bases, there was a span of 10 bases. CDR3 protein: CASSVVSDGGYTF. The CDR3, as DNA: TGTGCCAGCAGCGTAGTTTCGGACGGTGGCTACACCTTC.

This clonotype was picked up a small number of times. V usage is TRBV11-2 and J usage is TRBJ2-1, with 10 bases lining up with TRBD1. CDR3 length: 16 amino acids. Germline CDR1 and CDR2: SGHAT and FQNNGV. With V trimmed by 5 bases and J by 3 bases, 7 bases remained unmatched. CDR3 sequence: CASSARQGANYNEQFF. CDR3 bases: TGTGCCAGCAGCGCTCGACAGGGGGCAAACTACAATGAGCAGTTCTTC.

This clonotype was observed a few times. The J gene is TRBJ2-2, the V gene TRBV7-9; 12 nucleotides agree with TRBD2. The CDR3 loop spans 16 amino acids. Germline V CDR1 and CDR2: SEHNR, FQNEAQ (reference sequence). With 5 bases clipped from V and 6 bases from J, the junction kept 7 bases outside the gene matches. In nucleotides, the CDR3 is TGTGCCAGCAGCCACCCTAGCGGGGGGGCCTCCGGGGAGCTGTTTTTT. Its protein is CASSHPSGGASGELFF.